This T cell receptor (beta chain) is drawn from a study of early stage breast cancer tumors. TCRdb's table, derived via immunoSEQ multiplex PCR, lists solely in-frame clones and lacks some. The sample shows about 41,000 clones, about two thirds of them seen only once. The V end was cut by 2 bases, the J end by 2 bases, with 10 bases between. This CDR3 is built from 14 residues. Germline loops: CDR1 SGHKS, CDR2 YYEKEE (reference sequence). Sequenced: blood. The clonotype comes from a person between 50 and 60 years old with breast cancer. The chain links TRBV5-5 to TRBJ2-5; a weak D match, TRBD2 (5 bases). The DNA for the CDR3 is TGTGCCAGCAGCTTCATAGGACTGCAAGAGACCCAGTACTTC. This gives the protein CASSFIGLQETQYF.